This T cell receptor (beta chain) was sequenced for a study of blood T cell repertoires in COVID-19. Study-wide background: Sites in the United States, Italy and Spain provided acute and convalescent COVID-19 samples.

Clones were read by immunoSEQ multiplex PCR, and TCRdb kept only the in-frame ones, dropping some. This sample has under 250,000 clones; 75% to 90% occur once, and the top ten carry 3.7%. The V end was cut by 7 bases, the J end by 1 base, with 7 bases between. This CDR3 spans 12 amino acids. Germline lookup yields CDR1 MNHEY and CDR2 SVGAGI. This TCR derives from a woman in her 30s who had been exposed to COVID-19. The sequencing sample was made of PBMCs or T cells enriched from blood (not recorded which). The V and J genes are TRBV6-5 and TRBJ1-1; D gene uncertain. The CDR3 DNA follows: TGTGCCAGCAAGACGGGGAACACTGAAGCTTTCTTT. It translates to CASKTGNTEAFF.